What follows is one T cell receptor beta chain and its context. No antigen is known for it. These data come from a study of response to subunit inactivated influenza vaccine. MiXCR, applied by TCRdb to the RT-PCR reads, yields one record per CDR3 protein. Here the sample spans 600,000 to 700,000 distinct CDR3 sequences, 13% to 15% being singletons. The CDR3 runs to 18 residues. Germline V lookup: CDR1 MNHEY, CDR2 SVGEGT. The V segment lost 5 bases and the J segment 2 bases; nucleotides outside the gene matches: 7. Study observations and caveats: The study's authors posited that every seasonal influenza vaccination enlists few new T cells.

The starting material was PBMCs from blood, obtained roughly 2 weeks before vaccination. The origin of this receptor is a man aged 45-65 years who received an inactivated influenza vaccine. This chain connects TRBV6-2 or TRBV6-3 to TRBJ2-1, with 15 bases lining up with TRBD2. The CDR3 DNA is TGTGCCAGCAGTGAGGGACTAGCGGGGGGACTTGCCTACAATGAGCAGTTCTTC. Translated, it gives CASSEGLAGGLAYNEQFF.